A single sample is the source of the 25 T cell receptor beta chains below, sequenced in a study of blood T cell repertoires in COVID-19. Produced via immunoSEQ multiplex PCR; TCRdb's table is partial and in-frame only. The sample consists of roughly 330,000 clones, about 82% of them appearing once. Sequencing was performed on peripheral blood. All receptors come from a woman in her forties or fifties with acute or convalescent COVID-19.

The rearrangement joins TRBV5-1 to TRBJ1-5, with 10 bases aligning to TRBD1. J lost 9 bases, V lost 4 bases, and 4 bases had no gene match. The germline gives CDR1 SGHRS, CDR2 YFSETQ. This CDR3 has 13 amino acids. The CDR3 coding sequence is TGCGCCAGCAGCCCGGGACAGGGGACGCCCCAGCATTTT. Protein: CASSPGQGTPQHF.

This chain uses TRBV27 with TRBJ2-4, with 12 bases matching TRBD1. In germline, CDR1 is MNHEY, CDR2 SMNVEV (reference sequence). Trimming removed 9 bases from V and 0 bases from J; junction bases left unmatched: 6. The CDR3 extends over 16 amino acids. The CDR3 DNA follows: TGTGCCAGACCCCCGGGACAGGGGGCAGCCAAAAACATTCAGTACTTC. Its protein is CARPPGQGAAKNIQYF.

In nucleotides, the CDR3 is TGTGCCAGCAGTCCGGGACAGGGGTACAATTCACCCCTCCACTTT. It is translated as CASSPGQGYNSPLHF. The rearrangement joins TRBV27 to TRBJ1-6; 10 nucleotides align to TRBD1. This CDR3 has 15 amino acids. With V trimmed by 5 bases and J by 7 bases, 5 bases remained unmatched. The germline CDR1 and CDR2 sequences are MNHEY and SMNVEV (reference sequence).

The V and J genes are TRBV10-3 and TRBJ2-7; 7 bases match TRBD2. CDR3 length equals 15 residues. J was trimmed by 0 bases and V by 6 bases; bases with no gene match: 8. Germline loops: CDR1 ENHRY, CDR2 SYGVKD. CDR3 amino acids: CAIRPTSESSYEQYF. As DNA, the CDR3 is TGTGCCATCAGACCTACTAGCGAGAGCTCCTACGAGCAGTACTTC.

J is TRBJ2-5 and V is TRBV7-2; D is possibly TRBD1 (6 bases). CDR1 is SGHTA, CDR2 FQGNSA, per germline. Trimming pared 1 base from V and 1 base from J, leaving 10 bases between. The CDR3 totals 15 residues. This chain's CDR3 is CASSLGGQTQETQYF. DNA for the CDR3: TGTGCCAGCAGCTTAGGGGGACAAACCCAAGAGACCCAGTACTTC.

V gene TRBV5-8 combines with J gene TRBJ1-3, with TRBD1 as a possible D gene (6 bases). V was pared by 0 bases and J by 3 bases, with 13 bases between. Germline CDR1 is SGHTS and CDR2 is YDEGEE. The CDR3 length is 16 residues. CDR3 nucleotide sequence: TGTGCCAGCAGCTTGGCCTTCAGGGGCGTTGGAAACACCATATATTTT. Translated, it gives CASSLAFRGVGNTIYF.

The gene calls are TRBV27 and TRBJ1-5; no clear D. The CDR3 loop spans 14 amino acids. The V end lost 6 bases, the J end lost 7 bases, and 16 bases lay between the germline ends. Germline CDR1 MNHEY, CDR2 SMNVEV (reference sequence). The CDR3 spells CASSDTPSGQPQHF. CDR3 coding DNA: TGTGCCAGCAGCGATACCCCCTCGGGGCAGCCCCAGCATTTT.

V gene TRBV7-6 combines with J gene TRBJ1-2; 8 positions match TRBD1. V shed 5 bases and J 2 bases; nucleotides not matched to a gene: 1. The CDR3 is 13 amino acids. Germline CDR1 SGHVS, CDR2 FNYEAQ. CDR3 DNA sequence: TGTGCCAGCAGCCGGGACAGGAACTATGGCTACACCTTC. This gives the protein CASSRDRNYGYTF.

The V call is TRBV7-2, the J call TRBJ1-6, with D hard to call. Germline lookup yields CDR1 SGHTA and CDR2 FQGNSA. There are 17 residues in the CDR3. V dropped 5 bases and J dropped 0 bases, with 14 bases sitting between them. The CDR3 bases are TGTGCCAGCAGCCCGAGGTGGATGGGCTCCTATAATTCACCCCTCCACTTT. Translating it yields CASSPRWMGSYNSPLHF.

This rearrangement joins TRBV29-1 to TRBJ1-1; no clear D. The CDR3 sequence is 14 residues long. Per germline, CDR1 SQVTM and CDR2 ANQGSEA. V dropped 8 bases and J dropped 3 bases, with 19 bases sitting between them. The DNA for the CDR3 is TGCAGCTCCCGTGAGTGGGAGAGAGACACTGAAGCTTTCTTT. Translating it yields CSSREWERDTEAFF.

This clone showed up just once. V and J are TRBV28 and TRBJ2-7, with TRBD2 identical over 9 bases. Germline V gene lookup returns CDR1 MDHEN and CDR2 SYDVKM. The CDR3 is 13 residues long. CDR3 region: CAAGGLAGNEQYF. The CDR3 DNA follows: TGTGCTGCTGGGGGGCTAGCGGGAAACGAGCAGTACTTC.

This chain joins TRBV7-9 and TRBJ2-7, with D tentatively TRBD1 (6 bases). The V and J ends lost 2 bases and 5 bases respectively, with 13 bases between them. The V gene's germline CDR1 is SEHNR and CDR2 FQNEAQ (reference sequence). There are 14 residues in the CDR3. The CDR3 nucleotides are TGTGCCAGCAGCTTATGGCAGGGGAACAACGAGCAGTACTTC. This encodes CASSLWQGNNEQYF.

This chain connects TRBV7-9 to TRBJ2-7, with D perhaps matching TRBD1 (6 bases). From germline, CDR1 is SEHNR and CDR2 FQNEAQ (reference sequence). V was clipped by 5 bases and J by 6 bases, with 17 bases between them. The CDR3 length is 14 residues. This CDR3 reads CASSGRDTLREQYF. CDR3 sequence (DNA): TGTGCCAGCAGCGGCCGGGACACTCTCCGCGAGCAGTACTTC.

V and J are TRBV5-1 and TRBJ2-2; TRBD1 matches 7 bases. The CDR3 sequence is 16 residues long. Germline CDR1 SGHRS, CDR2 YFSETQ. After removal of 1 base from V and 4 bases from J, the junction contained 7 bases not matched to a gene. The CDR3 sequence: CASSLRGRGSTGELFF. The CDR3 DNA is TGCGCCAGCAGCTTGAGGGGGCGTGGGAGCACCGGGGAGCTGTTTTTT. The full variable domain, in which reference TRBV5-1 and TRBJ2-2 provide the parts outside the CDR3, is KAGVTQTPRYLIKTRGQQVTLSCSPISGHRSVSWYQQTPGQGLQFLFEYFSETQRNKGNFPGRFSGRQFSNSRSEMNVSTLELGDSALYLCASSLRGRGSTGELFFGEGSRLTVL.

Concerning this clone: This sample includes further DNA sequences coding for the same CDR3. The J gene is TRBJ2-7, the V gene TRBV5-1; no reliable D call. V was cut by 1 base and J by 3 bases, with 5 bases left in between. CDR3 size: 12 residues. The germline CDR1 and CDR2 sequences are SGHRS and YFSETQ. CDR3: CASSLSGYEQYF. For the CDR3, the DNA is TGCGCCAGCAGCTTGTCGGGCTACGAGCAGTACTTC.

This chain joins TRBV2 and TRBJ2-7; D is unresolved. Germline CDR1 and CDR2: SNHLY and FYNNEI. Trimming left V 6 bases short and J 4 bases short, with 16 bases between. The CDR3 covers 14 residues. CDR3 sequence (DNA): TGTGCCAGCAGGCCGGTCCCCGGGTGGTACGAGCAGTACTTC. Amino acids: CASRPVPGWYEQYF. Variable domain in full (rest from reference TRBV2 and TRBJ2-7): EPEVTQTPSHQVTQMGQEVILRCVPISNHLYFYWYRQILGQKVEFLVSFYNNEISEKSEIFDDQFSVERPDGSNFTLKIRSTKLEDSAMYFCASRPVPGWYEQYFGPGTRLTVT.

The gene calls are TRBV2 and TRBJ1-2; weak D call: TRBD1 (6 bases). With 3 bases removed from V and 8 bases from J, the gap between germline ends came to 22 bases. The CDR3 length is 16 residues. Germline CDR1 SNHLY, CDR2 FYNNEI. The CDR3 coding sequence is TGTGCCAGCAGTGAGCGGGCAGGGGACGTCGGATTCGGCTACACCTTC. This sequence encodes CASSERAGDVGFGYTF. The entire variable domain, with the rest obtained from reference TRBV2 and TRBJ1-2, is as follows: EPEVTQTPSHQVTQMGQEVILRCVPISNHLYFYWYRQILGQKVEFLVSFYNNEISEKSEIFDDQFSVERPDGSNFTLKIRSTKLEDSAMYFCASSERAGDVGFGYTFGSGTRLTVV.

As regards this clone: Other nucleotide sequences in the sample specify the same CDR3. The V gene is TRBV27, the J gene TRBJ1-5, with D perhaps TRBD1 (6 bases). Trimming took off 2 bases at V and 2 bases at J, with 10 bases between the two ends. The length of the CDR3 is 15 residues. Germline-derived CDR1 and CDR2 are MNHEY and SMNVEV (reference sequence). CDR3 coding DNA: TGTGCCAGCAGTTTAAGGGGGTTGGGCAATCAGCCCCAGCATTTT. Translated, it gives CASSLRGLGNQPQHF.

The chain combines TRBV27 with TRBJ1-1; a weak D match, TRBD1 (6 bases). The CDR3 totals 15 residues. Deletions cut 4 bases from V and 4 bases from J, with 16 bases between. Per germline, CDR1 MNHEY and CDR2 SMNVEV (reference sequence). The CDR3 sequence: CASSSRRGSRTEAFF. CDR3 sequence (DNA): TGTGCCAGCAGTTCCCGCAGGGGATCCCGCACTGAAGCTTTCTTT.

In nucleotides, the CDR3 is TGTGCCAGTAGTACTGACACCTACGAGCAGTACTTC. Translated, it gives CASSTDTYEQYF. V usage is TRBV19 and J usage is TRBJ2-7; D unresolved. The length of the CDR3 is 12 residues. Looked up from germline, CDR1 is LNHDA and CDR2 is SQIVND (reference sequence). The V end lost 4 bases, the J end lost 2 bases, and 6 bases lay between the germline ends.

This clone has just one count. The rearrangement joins TRBV24-1 to TRBJ1-5; D is possibly TRBD1 (5 bases). Germline V gene sequence: CDR1 KGHDR, CDR2 SFDVKD. Trimming cost V 4 bases and J 1 base, with 7 bases left between them. The CDR3 is 14 residues long. DNA for the CDR3: TGTGCCACCAGTGAGGAGGGGAGCAATCAGCCCCAGCATTTT. This encodes CATSEEGSNQPQHF.

The table lists this clone with a count of one. The chain couples TRBV5-8 to TRBJ2-7; 13 bases map to TRBD2. V lost 3 bases, J lost 2 bases, and 5 bases stayed unmatched. The CDR3 is 16 residues long. CDR1 SGHTS and CDR2 YDEGEE come from the germline V gene. The CDR3 region is CASSSPLAGGPYEQYF. The CDR3 nucleotides read TGTGCCAGCAGCTCACCACTAGCGGGAGGGCCCTACGAGCAGTACTTC.

The J gene is TRBJ1-5, the V gene TRBV18; D call uncertain. Germline V gene data show CDR1 as KGHSH and CDR2 as LQKENI. Trimming stripped 3 bases from V and 6 bases from J, with 12 bases between. This CDR3 contains 14 residues. The CDR3 DNA is TGTGCCAGCTCACCGTTGCAGGATTCTCAGCCCCAGCATTTT. It specifies CASSPLQDSQPQHF.

The V gene is TRBV19, the J gene TRBJ2-6; a weak D match, TRBD1 (6 bases). V lost 3 bases to trimming and J lost 0 bases, with 12 bases between them. This CDR3 has 17 amino acids. Germline V gives CDR1 LNHDA, CDR2 SQIVND (reference sequence). The CDR3 DNA follows: TGTGCCAGTAGTATGAGGTTAGGGGGCTCTGGGGCCAACGTCCTGACTTTC. It yields the protein CASSMRLGGSGANVLTF. Full variable domain (remainder filled in from reference TRBV19 and TRBJ2-6): DGGITQSPKYLFRKEGQNVTLSCEQNLNHDAMYWYRQDPGQGLRLIYYSQIVNDFQKGDIAEGYSVSREKKESFPLTVTSAQKNPTAFYLCASSMRLGGSGANVLTFGAGSRLTVL.

In this sample, this clone turned up a few times. The chain has TRBV9 and TRBJ1-3, with 7 bases matching TRBD1. In germline, CDR1 is SGDLS, CDR2 YYNGEE. The CDR3 is made up of 18 amino acids. With 3 bases clipped from V and 3 bases from J, the junction kept 15 bases outside the gene matches. The DNA for the CDR3 is TGTGCCAGCAGCGCCCGAACAGGGGCCGGATTTTTTGGAAACACCATATATTTT. Its protein is CASSARTGAGFFGNTIYF.